This T cell receptor beta chain was captured in a study of blood T cells in healthy people across ages. Overall study: Template switching retrieved approximately one barcoded beta molecule for each two T cells. Study results and limitations: Donor CMV infection status was unknown, possibly confounding age-related changes in expanded clonotypes.

Trimming pared 7 bases from V and 2 bases from J, leaving 15 bases between. The germline CDR1 and CDR2 sequences are MNHNS and SASEGT. The CDR3 runs 14 residues. Investigators took about 9.4 milliliters of peripheral blood from every donor. Regarding this clonotype: No antigen is known for it.

Next came a second PCR, run for about 6 to 11 cycles, which used a sample-barcoded 5' primer along with a J-beta primer mix. In TCRdb, the 5' RACE reads were re-called with MiXCR into one record per CDR3 protein. In the table there are about 1.5 million distinct CDR3 sequences, approximately 40% of which are singletons. The rearrangement joins TRBV6-1 to TRBJ2-7, with D perhaps TRBD1 (6 bases). This TCR was sampled from a woman younger than 35 in good health. Sequencing was performed on blood. The CDR3 region is CASIRATGAYEQYF. As DNA, the CDR3 is TGTGCCAGCATCAGGGCGACAGGAGCCTACGAGCAGTACTTC.